The 27 T cell receptor beta chains given below trace back to one sample, sequenced in a study of T-cell reconstitution after alpha-beta-depleted transplantation in children. Using unique molecular identifiers, the investigators prepared the TCRbeta library. Using its own MiXCR run on the PCR reads, TCRdb lists one record per CDR3 protein. This sample has approximately 270,000 distinct CDR3 sequences, with almost 10% found just once. The input for sequencing was PBMCs from the stem cell graft donor, taken from the stem cell graft. These receptors all stem from a human donor who donated a stem cell graft to a child with SCID.

This clonotype was detected only a few times. The chain employs TRBV15 and TRBJ2-4; no firm D call. The ends were cut back, 0 bases at V and 0 bases at J, with 12 bases in the middle. Germline assignment: CDR1 LNHNV and CDR2 YYDKDF (reference sequence). There are 17 residues in the CDR3. In DNA form, the CDR3 reads TGTGCCACCAGCAGAGATATACAGAAACAAGCCAAAAACATTCAGTACTTC. It codes for CATSRDIQKQAKNIQYF.

V gene TRBV12-3 or TRBV12-4 combines with J gene TRBJ1-1; D uncertain. Trimming cost V 7 bases and J 0 bases, with 12 bases left between them. The CDR3 is made up of 14 amino acids. The CDR3 nucleotides are TGTGCCAGCACCTTCCGCCCTTTGAACACTGAAGCTTTCTTT. Its protein product is CASTFRPLNTEAFF.

A few counts support this clonotype. This chain uses TRBV5-1 with TRBJ1-1; TRBD1 agrees at 10 bases. The germline V gene encodes CDR1 SGHRS and CDR2 YFSETQ. Trimming cost V 3 bases and J 4 bases; bases outside gene matches: 3. This CDR3 is built from 14 residues. The CDR3 sequence: CASSWTGGSTEAFF. The DNA for the CDR3 is TGCGCCAGCAGCTGGACAGGGGGGTCCACTGAAGCTTTCTTT.

This clonotype turned up a few times. V gene TRBV9 combines with J gene TRBJ2-7; D gene ambiguous. Trimming removed 1 base at V and 0 bases at J, with 14 bases between. This CDR3 comprises 16 residues. The germline V gene has CDR1 SGDLS and CDR2 YYNGEE. The CDR3 DNA follows: TGTGCCAGCAGCGTATCACCGTCGGTAGTCTCCTACGAGCAGTACTTC. Encoded protein: CASSVSPSVVSYEQYF.

In this sample, this clonotype turned up many times. The chain employs TRBV10-3 and TRBJ1-2; D gene ambiguous. V was pared by 8 bases and J by 4 bases, with 14 bases between. CDR1 ENHRY and CDR2 SYGVKD come from the germline V gene. There are 13 residues in the CDR3. Written as DNA, the CDR3 is TGTGCCATCTCGGAGGAAGGCGTCTATGGCTACACCTTC. Its translation is CAISEEGVYGYTF.

This clonotype was seen many times. The chain carries TRBV7-8 and TRBJ2-7, with TRBD1 identical over 11 bases. This CDR3 has 14 amino acids. V shed 3 bases and J 7 bases; nucleotides not matched to a gene: 5. CDR1 is SGHVS, CDR2 FQNEAQ, per germline. CDR3 sequence reads: CASSFGTGGGEQYF. DNA for the CDR3: TGTGCCAGCAGCTTCGGGACAGGGGGTGGGGAGCAGTACTTC.

At least ten counts were recorded for this clonotype. The chain combines TRBV6-5 with TRBJ1-1; D gene ambiguous. This CDR3 spans 14 amino acids. Germline CDR1 MNHEY, CDR2 SVGAGI. Between the trimmed V and J ends, which lost 2 bases and 1 base, there was a span of 8 bases. CDR3 in amino acids: CASSYSAQNTEAFF. DNA of the CDR3: TGTGCCAGCAGTTACAGTGCTCAGAACACTGAAGCTTTCTTT.

This chain joins TRBV7-7 and TRBJ2-5, with 9 bases that match TRBD1. The CDR3 has 15 amino acids. J lost 3 bases, V lost 5 bases, and 7 bases had no gene match. Germline lookup yields CDR1 SSHAT and CDR2 FNYEAQ (reference sequence). The CDR3 loop reads CASSRGQGREETQYF. The CDR3 coding sequence is TGTGCCAGCAGCCGAGGACAGGGGAGGGAAGAGACCCAGTACTTC.

This clonotype was observed a few times. This sequence joins TRBV2 and TRBJ1-1; TRBD1 matches 8 bases. Germline V gene sequence: CDR1 SNHLY, CDR2 FYNNEI. The CDR3 runs 15 residues. V trimming: 4 bases; J trimming: 0 bases; junction bases outside the gene matches: 4. CDR3 in amino acids: CASSGTGSMNTEAFF. The DNA for the CDR3 is TGTGCCAGCAGTGGGACAGGGAGCATGAACACTGAAGCTTTCTTT. Full variable domain (outside the CDR3, taken from reference TRBV2 and TRBJ1-1): EPEVTQTPSHQVTQMGQEVILRCVPISNHLYFYWYRQILGQKVEFLVSFYNNEISEKSEIFDDQFSVERPDGSNFTLKIRSTKLEDSAMYFCASSGTGSMNTEAFFGQGTRLTVV.

The chain links TRBV3-1 to TRBJ2-1; D is unclear. This CDR3 has 11 residues. V dropped 6 bases and J dropped 9 bases, with 9 bases sitting between them. Germline V gives CDR1 LGHDT, CDR2 YNNKEL (reference sequence). CDR3 DNA: TGTGCCAGCAGGGCGGTAGGTGAGCAGTTCTTC. It yields the protein CASRAVGEQFF.

This clonotype was found a few times. CDR3 sequence reads: CASSLATRALNEQYF. Here the CDR3 DNA reads TGTGCCAGCAGCTTAGCAACCAGGGCCCTGAACGAGCAGTACTTC. V is TRBV7-8 and J is TRBJ2-7, with D maybe TRBD1 (5 bases). This CDR3 contains 15 residues. V was clipped by 0 bases and J by 5 bases, with 14 bases between them. Germline V gene sequence: CDR1 SGHVS, CDR2 FQNEAQ.

This clonotype has at least ten counts. The CDR3 region has the DNA TGTGCCACCAGCAAGATAGCGGGGGGAAAAAACATTCAGTACTTC. This encodes CATSKIAGGKNIQYF. V usage is TRBV15 and J usage is TRBJ2-4, with 10 bases lining up with TRBD2. Unmatched junction bases numbered 4, after V lost 4 bases and J lost 4 bases. Germline V gene sequence: CDR1 LNHNV, CDR2 YYDKDF (reference sequence). CDR3 length: 15 amino acids.

The gene calls are TRBV18 and TRBJ2-1; possible D gene TRBD2, 5 bases. In germline, CDR1 is KGHSH, CDR2 LQKENI. Trimming took 0 bases from V and 4 from J, leaving 10 bases between them. This CDR3 comprises 15 residues. The CDR3 DNA is TGTGCCAGCTCACCACCGGGAGACGGATACAATGAGCAGTTCTTC. It translates to CASSPPGDGYNEQFF.

The chain carries TRBV2 and TRBJ2-1; the match to TRBD1 covers 8 bases. With V trimmed by 2 bases and J by 6 bases, 3 bases remained unmatched. Germline assignment: CDR1 SNHLY and CDR2 FYNNEI. CDR3 size: 14 residues. The CDR3 nucleotides are TGTGCCAGCAGTGAACAGGGGGCGGTCAATGAGCAGTTCTTC. Encoded protein: CASSEQGAVNEQFF.

Many counts were recorded for this clonotype. The chain is built from TRBV5-1 and TRBJ2-4; 7 nucleotides align to TRBD1. V was clipped by 3 bases and J by 0 bases; unmatched bases: 12. The CDR3 extends over 18 amino acids. In germline, CDR1 is SGHRS, CDR2 YFSETQ. The CDR3 sequence: CASSSSGQSTIAKNIQYF. The CDR3 coding sequence is TGCGCCAGCAGCTCCTCGGGACAGTCGACGATAGCCAAAAACATTCAGTACTTC.

This clonotype was found a few times. The chain combines TRBV5-5 with TRBJ2-7, with a tentative D call TRBD2 (6 bases). The CDR3 is made up of 15 amino acids. Germline CDR1 is SGHKS and CDR2 is YYEKEE (reference sequence). Trimming removed 4 bases at V and 2 bases at J, with 16 bases between. CDR3 DNA sequence: TGTGCCAGCAGCCTTTCCGGGACTTCCACCTACGAGCAGTACTTC. This codes for CASSLSGTSTYEQYF.

The chain carries TRBV10-3 and TRBJ1-1; 8 bases line up with TRBD1. CDR1 ENHRY and CDR2 SYGVKD come from the germline V gene. This CDR3 contains 12 residues. J lost 4 bases, V lost 10 bases, and 5 bases had no gene match. CDR3 residues: CATQGAGTEAFF. The CDR3 DNA follows: TGTGCCACGCAGGGGGCCGGCACTGAAGCTTTCTTT.

V usage is TRBV12-3 or TRBV12-4 and J usage is TRBJ2-1, with 10 bases lining up with TRBD1. The CDR3 has 16 amino acids. With 6 bases clipped from V and 7 bases from J, the junction kept 12 bases outside the gene matches. The DNA for the CDR3 is TGTGCCAGCAGCTCCCCCGGGACAGGGGTAACAAATGAGCAGTTCTTC. Residues: CASSSPGTGVTNEQFF.

This clonotype appeared many times. J is TRBJ2-1 and V is TRBV5-1, with 7 bases identical to TRBD1. Germline CDR1 reads SGHRS; CDR2 reads YFSETQ. This CDR3 comprises 15 residues. Unmatched junction bases numbered 9, after V lost 2 bases and J lost 7 bases. The CDR3 nucleotides read TGCGCCAGCAGCTTAGGGGGCAATGTTGGTAATGAGCAGTTCTTC. Encoded protein: CASSLGGNVGNEQFF.

The chain couples TRBV12-3 or TRBV12-4 to TRBJ2-3; 9 positions agree with TRBD2. V shed 7 bases and J 4 bases; nucleotides not matched to a gene: 6. CDR3 length: 14 residues. Here the CDR3 reads CASTGAGGADTQYF. The CDR3 DNA follows: TGTGCCAGCACCGGGGCGGGGGGGGCAGATACGCAGTATTTT.

This chain links TRBV11-2 with TRBJ1-1, with D hard to call. Trimming left V 0 bases short and J 11 bases short, with 16 bases between. Germline loops: CDR1 SGHAT, CDR2 FQNNGV. This CDR3 contains 14 residues. CDR3 nucleotides: TGTGCCAGCAGCTTAGAACACCTACAAGGAAAGGCTTTCTTT. It is translated as CASSLEHLQGKAFF.

The gene calls are TRBV3-1 and TRBJ2-3; 7 nucleotides match TRBD1. The germline CDR1 and CDR2 sequences are LGHDT and YNNKEL (reference sequence). The CDR3 contains 15 residues. V lost 8 bases and J lost 3; bases outside the gene matches: 11. The chain's CDR3 is CASCKEVTGTDTQYF. In nucleotides, the CDR3 is TGTGCCAGCTGCAAGGAGGTGACAGGGACAGATACGCAGTATTTT.

This clonotype was detected ten times or more. V gene TRBV20-1 combines with J gene TRBJ1-4; D remains unclear. The CDR3 is 13 amino acids. The V end lost 5 bases, the J end lost 0 bases, and 7 bases lay between the germline ends. Germline loops: CDR1 DFQATT, CDR2 SNEGSKA (reference sequence). The CDR3 is CSAFFATNEKLFF. The DNA for the CDR3 is TGCAGTGCTTTCTTTGCAACTAATGAAAAACTGTTTTTT.

This clonotype has just a few counts. CDR3 sequence reads: CAITTEEFGDTGELFF. CDR3 sequence (DNA): TGTGCCATCACCACTGAGGAATTCGGGGACACCGGGGAGCTGTTTTTT. The V and J genes are TRBV10-3 and TRBJ2-2; D possibly corresponds to TRBD2 (5 bases). The CDR3 is 16 residues long. Germline lookup yields CDR1 ENHRY and CDR2 SYGVKD. Trimming removed 7 bases at V and 3 bases at J, with 18 bases between.

The chain employs TRBV3-1 and TRBJ2-5; D possibly corresponds to TRBD2 (5 bases). CDR1 and CDR2 (germline): LGHDT, YNNKEL (reference sequence). This CDR3 is built from 15 residues. V gave up 1 base and J gave up 9 bases, with 18 bases separating them. The DNA of the CDR3 is TGTGCCAGCAGCCAAGCCGGACTGGACCAAGATGCCCAGTACTTC. It yields the protein CASSQAGLDQDAQYF.

The J gene is TRBJ2-7, the V gene TRBV12-3 or TRBV12-4, with TRBD1 identical over 7 bases. J lost 2 bases, V lost 6 bases, and 7 bases had no gene match. The CDR3 loop spans 14 amino acids. Here the CDR3 reads CASSYADRAYEQYF. The CDR3, as DNA: TGTGCCAGCAGCTATGCTGACAGGGCCTACGAGCAGTACTTC.

This chain uses TRBV21-1 with TRBJ2-7; the table's D call TRBD2 went unverified against the DNA. TRBV21-1 is an annotated pseudogene. The CDR3 runs to 16 residues. In DNA form, the CDR3 reads TGTGCCAGCAGCAAATGGCTAGCGGGACTCTCCTACGAGCAGTACTTC. Translated, it gives CASSKWLAGLSYEQYF.